This T cell receptor beta chain comes out of a study of cytomegalovirus exposure and HLA in healthy donors. This PCR relied on a set of 60 Vbeta primers and 13 Jbeta primers. Here immunoSEQ multiplex PCR was the method, and the copy in TCRdb shows in-frame clones only, minus some. The table lists 200,000 or so clones, under 90% of them singletons. CDR1 is MNHEY and CDR2 is SMNVEV in the germline V gene (reference sequence). The CDR3 spans 13 residues. The V end lost 6 bases, the J end lost 3 bases, and 11 bases lay between the germline ends. This TCR came from a boy younger than 10 in good health and CMV-seronegative. Sequencing was done on a sample of PBMCs. V and J are TRBV27 and TRBJ1-1; D unresolved. CDR3 in amino acids: CASSRTTYTEAFF. CDR3 nucleotides: TGTGCCAGCAGCCGAACAACGTACACTGAAGCTTTCTTT.